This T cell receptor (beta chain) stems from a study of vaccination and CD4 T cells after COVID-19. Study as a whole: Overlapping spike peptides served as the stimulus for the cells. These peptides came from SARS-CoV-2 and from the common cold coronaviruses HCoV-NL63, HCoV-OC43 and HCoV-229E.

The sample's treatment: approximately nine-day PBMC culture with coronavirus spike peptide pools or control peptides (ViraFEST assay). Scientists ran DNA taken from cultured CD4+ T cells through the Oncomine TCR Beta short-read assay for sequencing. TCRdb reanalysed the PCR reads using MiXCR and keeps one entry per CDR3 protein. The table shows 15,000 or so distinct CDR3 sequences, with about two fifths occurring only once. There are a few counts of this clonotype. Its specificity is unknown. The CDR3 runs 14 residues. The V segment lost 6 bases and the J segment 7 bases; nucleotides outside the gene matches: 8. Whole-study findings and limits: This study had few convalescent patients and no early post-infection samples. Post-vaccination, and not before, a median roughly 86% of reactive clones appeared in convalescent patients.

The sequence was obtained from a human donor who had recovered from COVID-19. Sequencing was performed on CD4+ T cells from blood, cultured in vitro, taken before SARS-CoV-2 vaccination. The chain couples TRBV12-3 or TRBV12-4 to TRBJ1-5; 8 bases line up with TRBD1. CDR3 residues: CASRSGGRSQPQHF. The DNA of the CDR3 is TGTGCCAGCAGATCAGGGGGCCGGTCCCAGCCCCAGCATTTT.